This note documents a single T cell receptor beta chain sequence. Its antigen is as yet unknown. The CDR3 consists of 16 residues. V lost 3 bases and J 0 bases, leaving 11 bases between the germline ends. Germline V gives CDR1 LNHDA, CDR2 SQIVND (reference sequence). Treatment reported: about 20 received Ad26.COV2.S at low or high dose, single or two shots; roughly five received placebo; per-sample allocation not given. The samples date from day 63 after the first vaccine or placebo injection. Within Boston, the person who donated was an adult of 18-55 years. The data are from a study of Ad26.COV2.S vaccination and SARS-CoV-2 variants. Study at large: By the intramuscular route, Ad26.COV2.S was given once, or twice 56 days apart. Study-wide points: Vaccinees and placebo recipients showed similar non-spike TCR breadth. A substantial breadth of spike-specific CD8+ and CD4+ T cell responses after vaccination has been reported.

TCRdb's copy holds only in-frame clones and misses some; the assay was immunoSEQ multiplex PCR. Of roughly 330,000 clones listed, around 90% are singletons. The TCR originated in a person aged 18-65 years who received the Ad26.COV2.S COVID-19 vaccine or a placebo. This rearrangement joins TRBV19 to TRBJ2-2; D is ambiguous. This sample comprised peripheral blood, obtained in a trial of Ad26.COV2.S vaccine versus placebo. This chain's CDR3 is CASSIVYRANTGELFF. CDR3 coding DNA: TGTGCCAGTAGTATTGTCTACCGCGCGAACACCGGGGAGCTGTTTTTT.